This T cell receptor beta chain derives from a study of T-cell reconstitution after alpha-beta-depleted transplantation in children. This CDR3 spans 14 amino acids. CDR1 SEHNR and CDR2 FQNEAQ come from the germline V gene (reference sequence). Trimming cost V 5 bases and J 3 bases; bases outside gene matches: 5. TCRbeta library construction was performed incorporating unique molecular identifiers. TCRdb redid the calling of the PCR reads with MiXCR, one entry per CDR3 protein. Here the sample spans about 110,000 distinct CDR3 sequences, around 6.4% being singletons. This clonotype was observed at least ten times.

The genes are TRBV7-9 and TRBJ2-7; TRBD1 aligns across 9 bases. The sequences come from PBMCs, mostly from graft donor cells, collected 360 days after TCRalphabeta/CD19-depleted stem cell transplant. The source is a male patient aged 2-9 years who had a stem cell transplant for acute lymphoblastic leukemia, so the T cells may come from the graft donor. The CDR3 DNA is TGTGCCAGCAGCGGGGGACAGGGCTTCTACGAGCAGTACTTC. Translating it yields CASSGGQGFYEQYF.